Following are 18 T cell receptor beta chains from one sample sequenced in a study of cytomegalovirus exposure and HLA in healthy donors. The PCR ran on 60 Vbeta and 13 Jbeta primers. Profiled with immunoSEQ multiplex PCR; TCRdb holds only in-frame clones, not every one. This table holds about 160,000 clones, over 80% found once. The sample was PBMCs. All receptors derive from a boy under 10 years old in good health and CMV-seronegative.

This clone was found once. The chain links TRBV10-1 to TRBJ1-2; D unclear. Germline V gene lookup returns CDR1 WNHNN and CDR2 SYGVQD (reference sequence). The CDR3 runs 14 residues. V lost 2 bases and J 2 bases, leaving 9 bases between the germline ends. Here the CDR3 reads CASSENSKNYGYTF. The CDR3 DNA sequence: TGCGCCAGCAGTGAGAACAGCAAAAACTATGGCTACACCTTC.

This rearrangement joins TRBV5-1 to TRBJ1-6; tentatively, D is TRBD1 (5 bases). This CDR3 comprises 14 residues. Germline V gene data show CDR1 as SGHRS and CDR2 as YFSETQ. Trimming removed 4 bases at V and 5 bases at J, with 10 bases between. CDR3 protein: CASSPGHDNSPLHF. The CDR3 nucleotides are TGCGCCAGCAGCCCCGGACACGATAATTCACCCCTCCACTTT.

This chain uses TRBV29-1 with TRBJ2-5; 11 bases align to TRBD2. From germline, CDR1 is SQVTM and CDR2 ANQGSEA. Trimming cost V 1 base and J 2 bases; bases outside gene matches: 3. This CDR3 comprises 15 residues. In DNA, the CDR3 is TGCAGCGTTGAAGCTAGCGGGGGGACGCAAGAGACCCAGTACTTC. Its translation is CSVEASGGTQETQYF.

The chain carries TRBV30 and TRBJ2-5, with a tentative D call TRBD2 (7 bases). Germline CDR1 reads GTSNPN; CDR2 reads SVGIG (reference sequence). This CDR3 has 15 amino acids. Between the trimmed V and J ends, which lost 2 bases and 2 bases, there was a span of 15 bases. Written as DNA, the CDR3 is TGTGCCTGGAGTCTCGGGGGGCGCCGACAAGAGACCCAGTACTTC. Its translation is CAWSLGGRRQETQYF.

The chain has TRBV5-1 and TRBJ2-3; a possible D gene is TRBD1 (5 bases). This CDR3 region has 13 residues. V lost 4 bases and J lost 3, with 9 bases in between. In germline, CDR1 is SGHRS, CDR2 YFSETQ. The CDR3 protein is CASSPRTTDTQYF. The CDR3, as DNA: TGCGCCAGCAGCCCTAGGACAACAGATACGCAGTATTTT.

The V call is TRBV2, the J call TRBJ2-2, with 9 positions matching TRBD2. Germline V lookup: CDR1 SNHLY, CDR2 FYNNEI. This CDR3 is built from 15 residues. V shed 7 bases and J 2 bases; nucleotides not matched to a gene: 5. CDR3 coding DNA: TGTGCCAGCAAGGGGCGGGAGGGCAACACCGGGGAGCTGTTTTTT. Encoded protein: CASKGREGNTGELFF.

The chain joins TRBV7-2 to TRBJ2-3; perhaps TRBD1 as D (5 bases). This CDR3 is 14 amino acids long. Trimming took off 5 bases at V and 0 bases at J, with 9 bases between the two ends. The germline gives CDR1 SGHTA, CDR2 FQGNSA. The CDR3 protein is CASSPRQSTDTQYF. In DNA form, the CDR3 reads TGTGCCAGCAGCCCCCGACAGAGCACAGATACGCAGTATTTT.

V gene TRBV5-6 combines with J gene TRBJ2-1; D may be TRBD2 (7 bases). The CDR3 has 13 residues. Between the trimmed V and J ends, which lost 0 bases and 13 bases, there was a span of 14 bases. The V gene's germline CDR1 is SGHDT and CDR2 YYEEEE. In nucleotides, the CDR3 is TGTGCCAGCAGCTTGGGAGGGGGGAGGGAACAGTTCTTC. This sequence encodes CASSLGGGREQFF.

Points on this clone: Other nucleotide sequences in the sample specify the same CDR3. Here the CDR3 reads CASSRGQGPNTEAFF. CDR3 nucleotide sequence: TGCGCCAGCAGCCGTGGACAGGGACCGAACACTGAAGCTTTCTTT. V is TRBV4-1 and J is TRBJ1-1, with 8 nucleotides matching TRBD1. Germline V gene sequence: CDR1 MGHRA, CDR2 YSYEKL. Trimming took 4 bases from V and 1 from J; bases not matched to a gene: 5. CDR3 size: 15 residues.

This chain links TRBV29-1 with TRBJ2-3; 7 nucleotides align to TRBD2. The germline V gene encodes CDR1 SQVTM and CDR2 ANQGSEA. The CDR3 has 17 residues. The V and J ends lost 2 bases and 8 bases, in that order; junction bases with no gene match: 19. The CDR3 DNA is TGCAGCGTTGAAACCGTTCGCGGGAGAATGGGTCTCGCTACGCAGTATTTT. This encodes CSVETVRGRMGLATQYF.

The rearrangement joins TRBV9 to TRBJ2-3, with 7 bases that match TRBD1. Per the germline V gene, CDR1 is SGDLS and CDR2 is YYNGEE. The ends lost 1 base at V and 5 bases at J; junction bases unmatched: 7. The CDR3 contains 15 residues. For the CDR3, the DNA is TGTGCCAGCAGCGTAAACAGGGGATCGGTAGATACGCAGTATTTT. Its protein is CASSVNRGSVDTQYF.

This chain links TRBV7-2 with TRBJ2-1, with 8 bases fitting TRBD1. V shed 6 bases and J 6 bases; nucleotides not matched to a gene: 10. This CDR3 contains 15 residues. CDR1 is SGHTA and CDR2 is FQGNSA in the germline V gene. Here the CDR3 reads CASSSSGGRSNEQFF. In DNA, the CDR3 is TGTGCCAGCAGTTCTTCAGGGGGCAGGTCCAATGAGCAGTTCTTC.

This clone has just a few counts. V and J are TRBV6-5 and TRBJ1-5; D is possibly TRBD1 (5 bases). This CDR3 has 15 residues. Between the trimmed V and J ends, which lost 6 bases and 0 bases, there was a span of 12 bases. CDR1 is MNHEY and CDR2 is SVGAGI in the germline V gene. Here the CDR3 DNA reads TGTGCCAGCAGACTCGACAGTTATAGCAATCAGCCCCAGCATTTT. This codes for CASRLDSYSNQPQHF.

The chain is built from TRBV5-6 and TRBJ1-3, with D possibly being TRBD1 (6 bases). Trimming shortened V by 4 bases and J by 1 base, and 9 bases separated the two germline ends. The CDR3 contains 14 residues. CDR1 SGHDT and CDR2 YYEEEE come from the germline V gene. The CDR3 sequence: CASSAGTSGNTIYF. The CDR3 bases are TGTGCCAGCAGCGCCGGGACATCTGGAAACACCATATATTTT.

V gene TRBV5-6 combines with J gene TRBJ1-5; D perhaps matches TRBD1 (5 bases). CDR3 length: 17 residues. Trimming removed 0 bases at V and 2 bases at J, with 15 bases between. Germline V lookup: CDR1 SGHDT, CDR2 YYEEEE. This CDR3 reads CASSLGGVSVGNQPQHF. DNA for the CDR3: TGTGCCAGCAGCTTGGGGGGGGTTTCTGTTGGCAATCAGCCCCAGCATTTT.

The rearrangement joins TRBV5-1 to TRBJ1-2, with a possible D match to TRBD1 (6 bases). V lost 1 base to trimming and J lost 5 bases, with 15 bases between them. Germline values: CDR1 SGHRS, CDR2 YFSETQ. CDR3 length equals 15 residues. DNA for the CDR3: TGCGCCAGCAGCTTGTCAGGGGAAAGTCGGTATGGCTACACCTTC. Its protein is CASSLSGESRYGYTF. Full variable domain (outside the CDR3, taken from reference TRBV5-1 and TRBJ1-2): KAGVTQTPRYLIKTRGQQVTLSCSPISGHRSVSWYQQTPGQGLQFLFEYFSETQRNKGNFPGRFSGRQFSNSRSEMNVSTLELGDSALYLCASSLSGESRYGYTFGSGTRLTVV.

V gene TRBV12-2 combines with J gene TRBJ2-7; the table's D call TRBD1 went unverified against the DNA. TRBV12-2 is a listed pseudogene. This CDR3 region has 17 residues. CDR3 region: CASRFNTDRAYFYEQYF. The CDR3 nucleotides read TGTGCAAGTCGCTTTAACACGGACAGGGCCTATTTCTACGAGCAGTACTTC.

This rearrangement joins TRBV12-5 to TRBJ2-5; D perhaps matches TRBD2 (5 bases). The CDR3 extends over 15 amino acids. Germline V gene lookup returns CDR1 LGHNT and CDR2 FRNRAP. The V end was cut by 0 bases, the J end by 5 bases, with 13 bases between. Here the CDR3 DNA reads TGTGCTAGTGGTTTGGTACTAGAAGGGTCGGAGACCCAGTACTTC. This translates into CASGLVLEGSETQYF.